The 3 T cell receptor beta chains listed next were all sequenced from one sample in a study of early T cells in non-severe SARS-CoV-2 infection. TCRdb re-called the 5' RACE reads with MiXCR, one entry per CDR3 protein. The sample has more than 90,000 distinct CDR3 sequences, about 10% seen once. The sample comprised whole blood. The receptors here all came from an adult who was a healthcare worker with PCR-confirmed SARS-CoV-2 infection or an uninfected control (not recorded which).

This clonotype showed up many times. The gene calls are TRBV14 and TRBJ1-5; D unclear. The germline CDR1 and CDR2 sequences are SGHDN and FVKESK. The germline V and J ends were trimmed by 1 base and 1 base, with 8 bases remaining between them. This CDR3 is built from 15 residues. CDR3 sequence reads: CASSQGGKSNQPQHF. CDR3 DNA: TGTGCCAGCAGCCAAGGAGGGAAAAGCAATCAGCCCCAGCATTTT.

This clonotype was recorded at least ten times. This chain joins TRBV24-1 and TRBJ2-2, with D unclear. Trimming took 4 bases from V and 0 from J, leaving 8 bases between them. The germline gives CDR1 KGHDR, CDR2 SFDVKD. CDR3 length: 15 residues. Here the CDR3 DNA reads TGTGCCACCAGTGACTCCGTCACGAACACCGGGGAGCTGTTTTTT. This codes for CATSDSVTNTGELFF.

This clonotype was observed a handful of times. The chain is built from TRBV20-1 and TRBJ2-1; D unclear. This CDR3 contains 13 residues. The germline CDR1 and CDR2 sequences are DFQATT and SNEGSKA (reference sequence). Trimming cost V 1 base and J 2 bases, with 6 bases left between them. The CDR3 sequence: CSARADTYNEQFF. CDR3 coding DNA: TGCAGTGCTAGAGCTGACACCTACAATGAGCAGTTCTTC.